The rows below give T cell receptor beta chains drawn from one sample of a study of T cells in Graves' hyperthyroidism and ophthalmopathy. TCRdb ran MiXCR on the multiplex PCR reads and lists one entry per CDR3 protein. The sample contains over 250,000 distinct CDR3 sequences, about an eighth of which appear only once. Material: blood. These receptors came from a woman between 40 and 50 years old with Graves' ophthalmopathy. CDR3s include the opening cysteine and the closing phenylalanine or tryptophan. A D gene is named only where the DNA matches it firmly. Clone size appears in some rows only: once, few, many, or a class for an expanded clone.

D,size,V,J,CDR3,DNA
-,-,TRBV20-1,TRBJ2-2,CSARDPTAGELFF,TGCAGTGCTAGAGATCCTACCGCCGGGGAGCTGTTTTTT
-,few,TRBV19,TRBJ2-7,CASSIRTDSYEQYF,TGTGCCAGTAGTATCCGCACTGACTCCTACGAGCAGTACTTC
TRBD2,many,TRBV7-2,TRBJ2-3,CASSLSSGRAADTQYF,TGTGCCAGCAGCTTATCTAGCGGGAGGGCCGCAGATACGCAGTATTTT
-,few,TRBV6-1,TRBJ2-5,CASSVFETQYF,TGTGCCAGCAGCGTTTTTGAGACCCAGTACTTC
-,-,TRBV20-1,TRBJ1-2,CSARDPRTEFYGYTF,TGCAGTGCTAGAGATCCCCGGACCGAATTCTATGGCTACACCTTC
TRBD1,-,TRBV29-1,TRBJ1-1,CSVHRDRVGTEAFF,TGCAGCGTCCACCGGGACAGGGTAGGAACTGAAGCTTTCTTT
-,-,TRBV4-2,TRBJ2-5,CASSQARWEPKTQYF,TGTGCCAGCAGCCAAGCGCGCTGGGAACCAAAGACCCAGTACTTC
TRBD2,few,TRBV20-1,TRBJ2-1,CSSHSGNYNEQFF,TGCAGTTCTCATAGCGGGAACTACAATGAGCAGTTCTTC
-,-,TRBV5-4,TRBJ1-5,CASSLNGGSNQPQHF,TGTGCCAGCAGCTTGAACGGGGGTAGCAATCAGCCCCAGCATTTT
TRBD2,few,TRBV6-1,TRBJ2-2,CASSSGGAGGGELFF,TGTGCCAGCAGCAGCGGGGGGGCCGGAGGCGGGGAGCTGTTTTTT
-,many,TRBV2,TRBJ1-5,CASSVNSNQPQHF,TGTGCCAGCAGTGTAAATAGCAATCAGCCCCAGCATTTT
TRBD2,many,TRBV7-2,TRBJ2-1,CASSSTIAGGVREQFF,TGTGCCAGCAGCTCCACAATAGCGGGGGGGGTTAGAGAGCAGTTCTTC
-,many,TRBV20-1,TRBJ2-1,CSARKSGLYNEQFF,TGCAGTGCTAGAAAGAGCGGCCTTTACAATGAGCAGTTCTTC
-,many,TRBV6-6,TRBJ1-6,CASSYSKGGTNSPLHF,TGTGCCAGCAGTTACTCGAAAGGGGGGACGAATTCACCCCTCCACTTT
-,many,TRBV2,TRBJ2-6,CASYQGVFSGANVLTF,TGTGCCAGTTACCAAGGGGTTTTCTCTGGGGCCAACGTCCTGACTTTC
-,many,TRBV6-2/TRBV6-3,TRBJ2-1,CASSYLQSNEQFF,TGTGCCAGCAGTTACCTACAGTCAAATGAGCAGTTCTTC
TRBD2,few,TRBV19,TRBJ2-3,CASSSTRLAGSTDTQYF,TGTGCCAGTAGCAGCACGCGACTAGCGGGGAGCACAGATACGCAGTATTTT
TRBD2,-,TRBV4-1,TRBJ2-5,CASSQEGLAGETQYF,TGCGCCAGCAGCCAAGAGGGACTAGCGGGAGAGACCCAGTACTTC
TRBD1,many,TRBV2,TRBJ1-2,CASRVGQVTSYTF,TGTGCCAGCAGGGTGGGACAGGTTACGAGCTACACCTTC
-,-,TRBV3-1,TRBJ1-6,CASSQAPGRRLNSPLHF,TGTGCCAGCAGCCAAGCCCCAGGCCGGCGGCTTAATTCACCCCTCCACTTT
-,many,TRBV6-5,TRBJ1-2,CASSYYRRKGYTF,TGTGCCAGCAGTTACTATCGGAGGAAAGGCTACACCTTC
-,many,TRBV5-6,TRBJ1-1,CASSVIRGGVEAFF,TGTGCCAGCAGCGTCATAAGAGGGGGAGTCGAAGCTTTCTTT
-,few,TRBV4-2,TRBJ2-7,CASSQDLGSSYEQYF,TGTGCCAGCAGCCAAGATCTTGGCTCCTCCTACGAGCAGTACTTC
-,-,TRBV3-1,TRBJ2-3,CASSIGLDSTDTQYF,TGTGCCAGCAGCATCGGTCTGGACAGCACAGATACGCAGTATTTT
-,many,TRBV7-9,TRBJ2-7,CASSLEGVRSSGTYEQYF,TGTGCCAGCAGCTTAGAGGGGGTTCGGTCTTCGGGGACCTACGAGCAGTACTTC
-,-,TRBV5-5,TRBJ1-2,CASSRTGSYGYTF,TGTGCCAGCAGCCGGACGGGGAGTTATGGCTACACCTTC
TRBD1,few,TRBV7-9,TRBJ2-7,CASSLRDRGSEQYF,TGTGCCAGCAGCCTCCGGGACAGGGGGTCCGAGCAGTACTTC
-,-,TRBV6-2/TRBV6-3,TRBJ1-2,CASRETGQINGYTF,TGTGCCAGCAGAGAAACGGGGCAGATAAATGGCTACACCTTC
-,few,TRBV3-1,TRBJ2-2,CASSQVPSGNTGELFF,TGTGCCAGCAGCCAAGTACCAAGCGGGAACACCGGGGAGCTGTTTTTT
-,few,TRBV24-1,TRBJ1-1,CATSDLIQGWRWEAFF,TGTGCCACCAGTGATTTGATCCAGGGATGGCGATGGGAAGCTTTCTTT
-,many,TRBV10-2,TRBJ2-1,CASLRGNEQFF,TGCGCCAGCCTTAGGGGTAATGAGCAGTTCTTC